The next 5 T cell receptor beta chains were all read from a single sample in a study of naive and memory T cell subsets. An equimolar mix of two oligonucleotides served as the beta constant-region primer for TRBC1 and TRBC2. MiXCR, run by TCRdb on the UMI-ligation and nested PCR reads, gives a single entry per CDR3 protein. Of about 85,000 distinct CDR3 sequences listed, around 13% are singletons. Input material: central memory CD4+ T cells from blood. These receptors all come from a human donor in good health.

This clonotype was counted at least ten times. The chain employs TRBV18 and TRBJ2-7, with D tentatively TRBD1 (6 bases). The CDR3 sequence is 14 residues long. Germline-derived CDR1 and CDR2 are KGHSH and LQKENI. Between the trimmed V and J ends, which lost 3 bases and 2 bases, there was a span of 11 bases. The CDR3 sequence: CASSPRQGTYEQYF. CDR3 nucleotides: TGTGCCAGCTCACCGCGGCAGGGGACCTACGAGCAGTACTTC.

This clonotype was counted a few times. The rearrangement joins TRBV29-1 to TRBJ1-4; 9 nucleotides align to TRBD1. The CDR3 has 14 residues. Trimming at V came to 3 bases and at J to 6 bases, leaving 5 bases not matched to a gene. Germline V gene sequence: CDR1 SQVTM, CDR2 ANQGSEA. The CDR3 is CSVESGTGYEKLFF. DNA for the CDR3: TGCAGCGTTGAGTCCGGGACAGGGTATGAAAAACTGTTTTTT.

This clonotype was seen more than once but under ten times. The J gene is TRBJ2-4, the V gene TRBV5-1; D gene ambiguous. Germline V lookup: CDR1 SGHRS, CDR2 YFSETQ. The CDR3 is made up of 15 amino acids. The V end was cut by 1 base, the J end by 0 bases, with 8 bases between. The CDR3 coding sequence is TGCGCCAGCAGCTTGTCCAGATCAGCCAAAAACATTCAGTACTTC. Translating gives CASSLSRSAKNIQYF.

The V gene is TRBV6-2 or TRBV6-3, the J gene TRBJ2-7; D remains unclear. Trimming cost V 5 bases and J 2 bases, with 13 bases left between them. Germline loops: CDR1 MNHEY, CDR2 SVGEGT. The CDR3 runs 14 residues. In DNA, the CDR3 is TGTGCCAGCAGTGACGGTGGAAGTACCTACGAGCAGTACTTC. Translated: CASSDGGSTYEQYF.

This clonotype was observed a handful of times. V usage is TRBV5-4 and J usage is TRBJ2-5; maybe TRBD2 (5 bases). V was cut by 0 bases and J by 5 bases, with 11 bases left in between. CDR1 is SGHNT and CDR2 is YYREEE in the germline V gene (reference sequence). The length of the CDR3 is 14 residues. The CDR3 protein is CASSLVAGVETQYF. In nucleotides, the CDR3 is TGTGCCAGCAGCTTGGTGGCGGGCGTGGAGACCCAGTACTTC.